These 21 T cell receptor beta chains were sequenced from one sample in a study of blood T cell repertoires in COVID-19. Only in-frame clones appear in the TCRdb table, and some are missing; sequencing was by immunoSEQ multiplex PCR. The sample has some 330,000 clones, around 86% seen once. Sequencing was performed on PBMCs or T cells enriched from blood (not recorded which). Every receptor here comes from a man aged 25 to 40 who had recovered from COVID-19.

This chain links TRBV27 with TRBJ2-7; 7 nucleotides line up with TRBD2. From germline, CDR1 is MNHEY and CDR2 SMNVEV (reference sequence). With V trimmed by 4 bases and J by 4 bases, 10 bases remained unmatched. The CDR3 covers 15 residues. The CDR3 is CASSSTGTKGYEQYF. CDR3 coding DNA: TGTGCCAGCAGTTCAACCGGGACTAAGGGTTACGAGCAGTACTTC.

The chain has TRBV7-9 and TRBJ1-1; tentative D call: TRBD1 (5 bases). Germline V gene lookup returns CDR1 SEHNR and CDR2 FQNEAQ (reference sequence). The V end was cut by 4 bases, the J end by 8 bases, with 8 bases between. The length of the CDR3 is 11 residues. CDR3 in amino acids: CASSSGGEAFF. In DNA, the CDR3 is TGTGCCAGCAGCTCCGGGGGAGAAGCTTTCTTT.

V usage is TRBV7-9 and J usage is TRBJ1-5, with a possible D match to TRBD1 (5 bases). The CDR3 consists of 14 residues. Germline-derived CDR1 and CDR2 are SEHNR and FQNEAQ (reference sequence). V dropped 3 bases and J dropped 3 bases, with 9 bases sitting between them. CDR3 bases: TGTGCCAGCAGCTTTCTAGGGGTCAATCAGCCCCAGCATTTT. It codes for CASSFLGVNQPQHF.

This sequence joins TRBV28 and TRBJ1-4; D gene uncertain. V was shortened by 7 bases and J by 4 bases, with 19 bases between the two germline ends. This CDR3 is 16 amino acids long. Germline V lookup: CDR1 MDHEN, CDR2 SYDVKM. The CDR3 sequence is CASTQRSGGINEKLFF. DNA of the CDR3: TGTGCCAGCACCCAAAGGTCCGGCGGAATTAATGAAAAACTGTTTTTT.

This chain joins TRBV14 and TRBJ2-3, with 7 positions matching TRBD2. The CDR3 spans 13 residues. The ends lost 4 bases at V and 14 bases at J; junction bases unmatched: 12. The germline CDR1 and CDR2 sequences are SGHDN and FVKESK. Here the CDR3 reads CASSLAPGTMGYF. CDR3 nucleotides: TGTGCCAGCAGCCTCGCTCCGGGGACTATGGGGTATTTT.

J is TRBJ1-3 and V is TRBV19; no reliable D call. The CDR3 runs 13 residues. The V end was cut by 7 bases, the J end by 4 bases, with 11 bases between. Per the germline V gene, CDR1 is LNHDA and CDR2 is SQIVND (reference sequence). The CDR3 here is CASMDGLGNTIYF. As DNA, the CDR3 is TGTGCCAGTATGGACGGACTAGGAAACACCATATATTTT. The variable domain in full, with the rest retrieved from reference TRBV19 and TRBJ1-3, is DGGITQSPKYLFRKEGQNVTLSCEQNLNHDAMYWYRQDPGQGLRLIYYSQIVNDFQKGDIAEGYSVSREKKESFPLTVTSAQKNPTAFYLCASMDGLGNTIYFGEGSWLTVV.

This clone appeared once. V is TRBV7-9 and J is TRBJ2-3, with D perhaps TRBD1 (6 bases). This CDR3 comprises 15 residues. Trimming cost V 5 bases and J 2 bases, with 14 bases left between them. CDR1 is SEHNR and CDR2 is FQNEAQ in the germline V gene (reference sequence). CDR3 bases: TGTGCCAGCAGCACGAGGGACATATCCACAGATACGCAGTATTTT. Amino acid sequence: CASSTRDISTDTQYF.

V is TRBV2 and J is TRBJ2-5, with D tentatively TRBD2 (6 bases). CDR1 SNHLY and CDR2 FYNNEI come from the germline V gene. The V end lost 4 bases, the J end lost 0 bases, and 12 bases lay between the germline ends. The CDR3 consists of 15 residues. DNA for the CDR3: TGTGCCAGCAGTGTGGAGGGGATCAACCAAGAGACCCAGTACTTC. It specifies CASSVEGINQETQYF.

The table lists this clone with a few counts. The chain is built from TRBV30 and TRBJ2-7; 9 positions match TRBD2. The germline V gene has CDR1 GTSNPN and CDR2 SVGIG (reference sequence). Losses at the gene ends were 4 bases for V and 4 bases for J; bases not matched to a gene: 5. This CDR3 is built from 13 residues. In DNA, the CDR3 is TGTGCCTGGAATAGCGGGGGCGGATACGAGCAGTACTTC. This sequence encodes CAWNSGGGYEQYF.

CDR3 nucleotides: TGTGCCAGCAGCCGCCGCGACCGACAGGGGAGGAACACCATATATTTT. Translated: CASSRRDRQGRNTIYF. The rearrangement joins TRBV3-1 (or the pseudogene TRBV3-2) to TRBJ1-3; 8 bases line up with TRBD1. The CDR3 totals 16 residues. Trimming at V came to 4 bases and at J to 7 bases, leaving 12 bases not matched to a gene. The germline V gene has CDR1 LGHDT and CDR2 YNNKEL (reference sequence).

V usage is TRBV24-1 and J usage is TRBJ1-5; D is unresolved. This CDR3 has 15 residues. V dropped 4 bases and J dropped 0 bases, with 9 bases sitting between them. CDR1 and CDR2 (germline): KGHDR, SFDVKD. The CDR3 nucleotides are TGTGCCACCAGTGACCGGAACTATAGCAATCAGCCCCAGCATTTT. It is translated as CATSDRNYSNQPQHF.

J is TRBJ1-6 and V is TRBV21-1; TRBD1, the table's D call, was not compared with the DNA. TRBV21-1 is a pseudogene segment. The CDR3 spans 21 residues. The CDR3 bases are TGTGCCGGGTTCAATCGATCTAAGGGGACAGCCTATAGCTCCTATAATTCACCCCTCCACTTT. Translated, it gives CAGFNRSKGTAYSSYNSPLHF.

The chain joins TRBV19 to TRBJ1-5; D not certain. The CDR3 spans 14 residues. The germline gives CDR1 LNHDA, CDR2 SQIVND (reference sequence). Trimming removed 10 bases from V and 1 base from J, with 14 bases in between. The DNA of the CDR3 is TGTGCCACCAGGACTCTAGGAAGCAATCAGCCCCAGCATTTT. This translates into CATRTLGSNQPQHF.

The table lists this clone with a count of one. The rearrangement joins TRBV15 to TRBJ2-7, with D perhaps matching TRBD1 (5 bases). The germline gives CDR1 LNHNV, CDR2 YYDKDF (reference sequence). V lost 2 bases, J lost 2 bases, and 7 bases lay in between. The CDR3 has 13 residues. The DNA for the CDR3 is TGTGCCACCAGCAGATCGACAGCCTACGAGCAGTACTTC. Protein sequence: CATSRSTAYEQYF. The full variable domain, in which reference TRBV15 and TRBJ2-7 provide the parts outside the CDR3, is DAMVIQNPRYQVTQFGKPVTLSCSQTLNHNVMYWYQQKSSQAPKLLFHYYDKDFNNEADTPDNFQSRRPNTSFCFLDIRSPGLGDTAMYLCATSRSTAYEQYFGPGTRLTVT.

This clone was counted a few times. The chain employs TRBV7-6 and TRBJ1-3; D is possibly TRBD1 (5 bases). V lost 5 bases and J lost 0, with 14 bases in between. Germline CDR1 reads SGHVS; CDR2 reads FNYEAQ. This CDR3 spans 16 amino acids. CDR3 loop: CASSVNTGPSGNTIYF. In nucleotides, the CDR3 is TGTGCCAGCAGCGTAAATACAGGTCCCTCTGGAAACACCATATATTTT.

This clone was seen only once. The V gene is TRBV15, the J gene TRBJ2-1; maybe TRBD1 (6 bases). Germline values: CDR1 LNHNV, CDR2 YYDKDF (reference sequence). Trimming cost V 3 bases and J 0 bases, with 12 bases left between them. This CDR3 is built from 16 residues. The CDR3 is CATSSRQAPSYNEQFF. Written as DNA, the CDR3 is TGTGCCACCAGCAGTCGACAGGCTCCCTCCTACAATGAGCAGTTCTTC.

The chain carries TRBV28 and TRBJ1-4; D ambiguous. Trimming shortened V by 8 bases and J by 4 bases, and 17 bases separated the two germline ends. Germline CDR1 is MDHEN and CDR2 is SYDVKM. CDR3 length equals 15 residues. The CDR3 sequence: CASLLGGNYNEKLFF. The CDR3, as DNA: TGTGCCAGCCTACTGGGAGGGAACTATAATGAAAAACTGTTTTTT.

The V and J genes are TRBV19 and TRBJ1-2, with 7 bases fitting TRBD1. V lost 6 bases, J lost 3 bases, and 7 bases stayed unmatched. Germline CDR1 reads LNHDA; CDR2 reads SQIVND (reference sequence). This CDR3 comprises 14 residues. The CDR3 protein is CASRSQGSDYGYTF. CDR3 nucleotide sequence: TGTGCCAGTAGATCACAGGGGTCCGACTATGGCTACACCTTC. Drawing the rest from reference TRBV19 and TRBJ1-2, the complete variable domain is DGGITQSPKYLFRKEGQNVTLSCEQNLNHDAMYWYRQDPGQGLRLIYYSQIVNDFQKGDIAEGYSVSREKKESFPLTVTSAQKNPTAFYLCASRSQGSDYGYTFGSGTRLTVV.

The gene calls are TRBV5-5 and TRBJ2-7; D gene ambiguous. The germline V gene has CDR1 SGHKS and CDR2 YYEKEE (reference sequence). The CDR3 has 15 amino acids. V was clipped by 0 bases and J by 0 bases, with 10 bases between them. In DNA form, the CDR3 reads TGTGCCAGCAGCTTGGTGGCGACAAGCTCCTACGAGCAGTACTTC. As protein: CASSLVATSSYEQYF.

The V call is TRBV10-3, the J call TRBJ2-3, with a weak D call TRBD1 (6 bases). V shed 10 bases and J shed 4 bases, with 18 bases lying between them. The CDR3 loop spans 14 amino acids. Germline CDR1 ENHRY, CDR2 SYGVKD. The CDR3 loop reads CASPDSHFPDTQYF. The CDR3 bases are TGTGCCAGCCCGGACAGTCACTTTCCAGATACGCAGTATTTT.

The chain has TRBV5-4 and TRBJ1-4, with TRBD1 as a possible D gene (5 bases). CDR3 length: 16 residues. From germline, CDR1 is SGHNT and CDR2 YYREEE (reference sequence). V shed 2 bases and J shed 2 bases, with 13 bases lying between them. In nucleotides, the CDR3 is TGTGCCAGCAGCTTCGCAGGGCAGGGCACTAATGAAAAACTGTTTTTT. Amino acids: CASSFAGQGTNEKLFF.